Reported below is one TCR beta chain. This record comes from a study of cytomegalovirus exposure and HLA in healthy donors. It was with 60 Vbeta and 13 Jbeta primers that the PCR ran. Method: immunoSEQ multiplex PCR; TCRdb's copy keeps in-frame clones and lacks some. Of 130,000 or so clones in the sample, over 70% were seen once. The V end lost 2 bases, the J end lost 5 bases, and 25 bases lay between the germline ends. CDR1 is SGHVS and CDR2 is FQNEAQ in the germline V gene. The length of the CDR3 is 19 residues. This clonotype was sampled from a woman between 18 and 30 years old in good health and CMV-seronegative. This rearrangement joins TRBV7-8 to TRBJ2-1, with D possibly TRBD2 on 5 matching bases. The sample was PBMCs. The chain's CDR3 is CASSLSAAPASGPNNEQFF. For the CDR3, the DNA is TGTGCCAGCAGCTTATCAGCAGCCCCCGCCAGCGGCCCCAACAATGAGCAGTTCTTC.